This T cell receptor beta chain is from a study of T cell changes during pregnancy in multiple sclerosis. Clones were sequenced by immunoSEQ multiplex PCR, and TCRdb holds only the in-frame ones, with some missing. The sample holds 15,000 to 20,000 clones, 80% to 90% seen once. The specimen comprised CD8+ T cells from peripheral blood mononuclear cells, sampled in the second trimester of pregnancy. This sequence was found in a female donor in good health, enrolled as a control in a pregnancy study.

The CDR3 is CASSTGTGDTGELFF. The CDR3 coding sequence is TGTGCCAGCAGTACCGGGACAGGGGACACCGGGGAGCTGTTTTTT. The chain carries TRBV6-5 and TRBJ2-2; 10 bases line up with TRBD1. The CDR3 has 15 residues. CDR1 and CDR2 (germline): MNHEY, SVGAGI. V gave up 5 bases and J gave up 3 bases; unmatched junction bases: 3.